A single T cell receptor (beta chain) is shown here with its context. The assay was immunoSEQ multiplex PCR, and TCRdb's table has in-frame clones only and misses some. The sample lists around 200,000 clones; more than 75% were seen once. The data originate from a study of blood T cell repertoires in COVID-19. Study in general: Some COVID-19 samples were acute and others convalescent; all came from the United States, Italy and Spain.

The germline gives CDR1 SNHLY, CDR2 FYNNEI. V lost 0 bases to trimming and J lost 8 bases; unmatched junction nucleotides: 4. CDR3 size: 14 residues. This chain links TRBV2 with TRBJ2-1; 7 bases are a match to TRBD1. The sample taken for sequencing was peripheral blood. The sequence derives from a man between 35 and 55 years old with active or convalescent COVID-19. The CDR3 sequence is CASSEAGTVDEQFF. Written as DNA, the CDR3 is TGTGCCAGCAGTGAAGCGGGGACAGTCGATGAGCAGTTCTTC.